Following are 6 T cell receptor beta chains from one sample sequenced in a study of early T cells in non-severe SARS-CoV-2 infection (dated by TCRdb to about 2021). Libraries were constructed by 5' RACE. Sequencing took place on a NextSeq 500. TCRdb reworked the public reads: Q25 trimming with fastp, MiXCR clone assembly, productive beta chains retained. Merged by CDR3 protein, the rows form single entries marked with the most common genes and DNA. The sample table lists over 30,000 distinct CDR3 sequences, 5.4% of them with a count of one. The ten largest clones capture 6% to 7% of the sample. Sequencing used whole blood, obtained at baseline. The receptors were gathered from an adult who was a healthcare worker with PCR-confirmed SARS-CoV-2 infection or an uninfected control (not recorded which).

In this sample, this clonotype turned up many times. This chain connects TRBV19 to TRBJ2-1; 11 bases fit TRBD1. Germline lookup yields CDR1 LNHDA and CDR2 SQIVND (reference sequence). The CDR3 is made up of 12 amino acids. Trimming took 5 bases from V and 14 from J; bases not matched to a gene: 5. CDR3 residues: CASSLRGQGEFF. The CDR3 DNA is TGTGCCAGTAGTCTCCGGGGACAGGGGGAGTTCTTC.

This clonotype was found many times. The chain has TRBV19 and TRBJ1-1; D is possibly TRBD1 (5 bases). CDR3 length: 15 amino acids. Germline CDR1 is LNHDA and CDR2 is SQIVND (reference sequence). Trimming took 10 bases from V and 4 from J, leaving 22 bases between them. The CDR3 protein is CATNWGGGYGTEAFF. Written as DNA, the CDR3 is TGTGCCACGAACTGGGGGGGAGGCTACGGCACTGAAGCTTTCTTT.

Ten or more counts support this clonotype. V usage is TRBV5-6 and J usage is TRBJ2-7; D is unclear. Trimming pared 0 bases from V and 0 bases from J, leaving 7 bases between. CDR1 SGHDT and CDR2 YYEEEE come from the germline V gene. This CDR3 region has 14 residues. CDR3 sequence (DNA): TGTGCCAGCAGCTTGGGTCCCAACTCCTACGAGCAGTACTTC. Protein: CASSLGPNSYEQYF.

This clonotype has ten or more counts. This sequence joins TRBV11-2 and TRBJ2-5; D is perhaps TRBD1 (5 bases). CDR1 is SGHAT and CDR2 is FQNNGV in the germline V gene. With 0 bases removed from V and 7 bases from J, the gap between germline ends came to 12 bases. The CDR3 covers 14 residues. This chain's CDR3 is CASSLDQLQGTQYF. DNA of the CDR3: TGTGCCAGCAGCTTAGATCAGCTTCAGGGGACCCAGTACTTC.

The V and J genes are TRBV12-3 or TRBV12-4 and TRBJ2-1, with D possibly called TRBD1 or TRBD2 (5 bases each). The CDR3 consists of 15 residues. V lost 7 bases to trimming and J lost 3 bases, with 16 bases between them. The CDR3 region is CASILRDVGYNEQFF. The DNA for the CDR3 is TGTGCCAGCATCCTCCGGGACGTCGGCTACAATGAGCAGTTCTTC.

CDR3 in amino acids: CASSLEMDTQYF. The CDR3, as DNA: TGTGCCAGCTCACTAGAAATGGATACGCAGTATTTT. The V gene is TRBV18, the J gene TRBJ2-3; D gene uncertain. V was shortened by 4 bases and J by 6 bases, with 8 bases between the two germline ends. The CDR3 is made up of 12 amino acids. The germline gives CDR1 KGHSH, CDR2 LQKENI.